This T cell receptor (beta chain) derives from a study of response to subunit inactivated influenza vaccine. The V end lost 1 base, the J end lost 4 bases, and 12 bases lay between the germline ends. Looked up from germline, CDR1 is SGHDT and CDR2 is YYEEEE. CDR3 length: 15 amino acids. On this clonotype: The antigen is not known.

The study's findings and limits: After each seasonal influenza vaccination, few new T cells are recruited, the authors suggested.

TCRdb called the RT-PCR reads again in MiXCR, with one record for every CDR3 protein. Of 450,000 to 550,000 distinct CDR3 sequences listed, roughly 27% are singletons. This TCR came from a man aged 50 or older who received an inactivated influenza vaccine. The chain carries TRBV5-6 and TRBJ1-5, with no clear D. The specimen comprised CD4+ T cells sorted from PBMCs, sampled about 5 days after vaccination. As DNA, the CDR3 is TGTGCCAGCAGCTTGTTTCGGGATCTGAATCAGCCCCAGCATTTT. This gives the protein CASSLFRDLNQPQHF.